This T cell receptor (beta chain) came from a study of T cells after yellow fever vaccination. The CDR3 covers 14 residues. With V trimmed by 2 bases and J by 4 bases, 4 bases remained unmatched. In germline, CDR1 is GTSNPN, CDR2 SVGIG (reference sequence). Only a few counts were recorded for this clonotype. Template switching by 5'RACE produced TCR cDNA, adding a universal primer site and UMIs. TCRdb re-analysed the 5' RACE reads in MiXCR, keeping a single row per CDR3 protein. Found here are approximately 550,000 distinct CDR3 sequences, approximately 21% of them singletons; the top ten hold approximately 15%.

This receptor was taken from a man aged 25 to 40 who received the YFV17D yellow fever vaccine. Source: PBMCs, taken 15 days after the yellow fever booster vaccination. The gene calls are TRBV30 and TRBJ2-7, with TRBD1 matching 11 bases. CDR3 DNA sequence: TGTGCCTGGAGTCTGGGGACAGGGGGATACGAGCAGTACTTC. Its protein is CAWSLGTGGYEQYF. The variable domain in full, completed from reference TRBV30 and TRBJ2-7, reads SQTIHQWPATLVQPVGSPLSLECTVEGTSNPNLYWYRQAAGRGLQLLFYSVGIGQISSEVPQNLSASRPQDRQFILSSKKLLLSDSGFYLCAWSLGTGGYEQYFGPGTRLTVT.